The entry below gives a single T cell receptor beta chain sequence along with its context. What it binds is not known. The data were taken from a study of beta chain features in type 1 diabetes. TCRB transcripts that were expressed got sequenced, as all of the isolated RNA had been reverse transcribed. The table came from immunoSEQ multiplex PCR; TCRdb's copy has only in-frame clones and leaves some out. The table records hundreds of thousands of clones, roughly 12% of them present only once. Study-level results: Individuals with type 1 diabetes displayed fewer insertions and more deletions at VDJ junctions.

Stem cell-like memory, regulatory, central memory and naive CD4+ cells were sorted via CD45RO/CCR7/CD25/CD127/CD95/CD27. V shed 8 bases and J shed 4 bases, with 14 bases lying between them. CDR3 size: 14 residues. CDR1 and CDR2 from the germline V gene are SGHVS and FQNEAQ. The receptor's source is a man younger than 35 in good health. V gene TRBV7-8 combines with J gene TRBJ2-2; no reliable D call. The source material was naive CD4+ T cells from blood. The CDR3 protein is CASFLRSFTGELFF. The CDR3 DNA reads as TGTGCCAGCTTTCTCCGGTCCTTCACCGGGGAGCTGTTTTTT. Combining the CDR3 with reference TRBV7-8 and TRBJ2-2 gives the whole variable domain GAGVSQSPRYKVAKRGQDVALRCDPISGHVSLFWYQQALGQGPEFLTYFQNEAQLDKSGLPSDRFFAERPEGSVSTLKIQRTQQEDSAVYLCASFLRSFTGELFFGEGSRLTVL.